Below, 20 T cell receptor beta chains from the same sample are listed, as sequenced in a study of shared clonotypes between healthy human individuals. Generated by immunoSEQ multiplex PCR, the TCRdb table keeps only in-frame clones and is missing some. The sample consists of approximately 740,000 clones, approximately 79% of them appearing once. The sample comprised memory CD4+ T cells sorted from blood. Subset denoted: CD45RA-negative fraction. These receptors all come from a woman aged 25 to 39 in good health.

This clone was counted a single time. The rearrangement uses TRBV11-2 and TRBJ1-3; TRBD1 might be the D (5 bases). Germline CDR1 and CDR2: SGHAT and FQNNGV. CDR3 length: 15 residues. Trimming removed 5 bases at V and 0 bases at J, with 11 bases between. The chain's CDR3 is CASSLTAISGNTIYF. The CDR3 DNA is TGTGCCAGCAGCCTGACAGCTATCTCTGGAAACACCATATATTTT.

This chain joins TRBV10-2 and TRBJ1-2, with 11 bases matching TRBD1. The germline gives CDR1 WSHSY, CDR2 SAAADI. The CDR3 sequence is 14 residues long. Trimming cost V 6 bases and J 5 bases; bases outside gene matches: 5. The CDR3 DNA reads TGCGCCAGCAGCTCCGGGACAGGGGGTTATGGCTACACCTTC. Translating gives CASSSGTGGYGYTF.

The chain joins TRBV7-9 to TRBJ1-2; TRBD1 matches 9 bases. The junction had 7 bases not matched to a gene; V was cut back by 3 bases and J by 8 bases. The CDR3 has 14 residues. Germline V gene data show CDR1 as SEHNR and CDR2 as FQNEAQ (reference sequence). CDR3 DNA sequence: TGTGCCAGCAGCTTGAGAACAGGGGGCGCGGGCTACACCTTC. Amino acids: CASSLRTGGAGYTF.

This rearrangement joins TRBV5-1 to TRBJ2-7; tentative D call: TRBD1 (6 bases). The germline V gene has CDR1 SGHRS and CDR2 YFSETQ. This CDR3 region has 13 residues. The germline V and J ends were trimmed by 2 bases and 2 bases, with 8 bases remaining between them. CDR3 residues: CASSFRDTYEQYF. The CDR3 nucleotides read TGCGCCAGCAGCTTCCGGGACACCTACGAGCAGTACTTC.

As for this clone: In the same sample, other DNA sequences code for this CDR3. This chain links TRBV5-1 with TRBJ2-2; D is undetermined. This CDR3 has 13 amino acids. Between the trimmed V and J ends, which lost 2 bases and 1 base, there was a span of 3 bases. Germline values: CDR1 SGHRS, CDR2 YFSETQ. This CDR3 reads CASSLQNTGELFF. As DNA, the CDR3 is TGCGCCAGCAGCTTACAGAACACCGGGGAGCTGTTTTTT.

The V and J genes are TRBV11-2 and TRBJ2-1; 8 bases line up with TRBD1. The V segment lost 6 bases and the J segment 2 bases; nucleotides outside the gene matches: 6. Germline V gives CDR1 SGHAT, CDR2 FQNNGV. The CDR3 has 15 amino acids. CDR3 region: CASSRDRRPYNEQFF. The DNA of the CDR3 is TGTGCCAGCAGTCGGGACAGGCGGCCCTACAATGAGCAGTTCTTC.

As to this clone: Distinct nucleotide sequences in the sample also encode this CDR3. The chain combines TRBV2 with TRBJ1-5, with unresolved D. The germline gives CDR1 SNHLY, CDR2 FYNNEI. This CDR3 comprises 12 residues. Trimming shortened V by 2 bases and J by 7 bases, and 6 bases separated the two germline ends. Here the CDR3 DNA reads TGTGCCAGCAGTGAAAGAGGGCAGCCCCAGCATTTT. Residues: CASSERGQPQHF.

The table lists this clone with a count of one. The chain joins TRBV2 to TRBJ1-1; D possibly corresponds to TRBD1 (5 bases). The germline V gene has CDR1 SNHLY and CDR2 FYNNEI. The CDR3 is 13 amino acids. V was trimmed by 11 bases and J by 4 bases, leaving 17 bases between them. CDR3 region: CASFQVGGTEAFF. CDR3 DNA sequence: TGTGCCTCATTTCAGGTGGGGGGCACTGAAGCTTTCTTT. The whole variable domain, remainder taken from reference TRBV2 and TRBJ1-1, is EPEVTQTPSHQVTQMGQEVILRCVPISNHLYFYWYRQILGQKVEFLVSFYNNEISEKSEIFDDQFSVERPDGSNFTLKIRSTKLEDSAMYFCASFQVGGTEAFFGQGTRLTVV.

The chain links TRBV13 to TRBJ1-2, with TRBD1 matching over 8 bases. The germline gives CDR1 PRHDT, CDR2 FYEKMQ (reference sequence). V was pared by 2 bases and J by 5 bases, with 7 bases of the junction left unmatched. There are 15 residues in the CDR3. CDR3 DNA sequence: TGTGCCAGCAGCTTAATCCAGGGGGCAGGATATGGCTACACCTTC. It codes for CASSLIQGAGYGYTF.

This clone has a handful of counts. The rearrangement joins TRBV10-2 to TRBJ2-1; TRBD2 matches at 7 bases. The CDR3 has 15 residues. Looked up from germline, CDR1 is WSHSY and CDR2 is SAAADI. With V trimmed by 8 bases and J by 2 bases, 9 bases remained unmatched. CDR3 sequence (DNA): TGCGCCAGCGGACGACTAGCCACAACCTACAATGAGCAGTTCTTC. Translation: CASGRLATTYNEQFF.

The gene calls are TRBV30 and TRBJ2-2, with 9 bases that match TRBD1. Germline V gene data show CDR1 as GTSNPN and CDR2 as SVGIG (reference sequence). J was trimmed by 4 bases and V by 8 bases; bases with no gene match: 8. The CDR3 is 14 residues long. The CDR3 DNA reads TGTGCCAGCACAGGGGGCAGTTCCACCGGGGAGCTGTTTTTT. Translation gives CASTGGSSTGELFF.

This clone was recorded many times. The chain couples TRBV19 to TRBJ2-4, with D perhaps TRBD2 (6 bases). This CDR3 is 13 amino acids long. Trimming left V 7 bases short and J 6 bases short, with 13 bases between. Germline CDR1 and CDR2: LNHDA and SQIVND (reference sequence). The CDR3 region is CASNARGGNIQYF. The CDR3 region has the DNA TGTGCCAGTAACGCGAGGGGAGGAAACATTCAGTACTTC.

V is TRBV11-2 and J is TRBJ2-2; no clear D. Germline values: CDR1 SGHAT, CDR2 FQNNGV. CDR3 length equals 14 residues. V lost 0 bases and J lost 3, with 5 bases in between. CDR3 in DNA: TGTGCCAGCAGCTTAGAGTGGGACACCGGGGAGCTGTTTTTT. Translation gives CASSLEWDTGELFF.

The rearrangement links TRBV28 to TRBJ2-2; TRBD2 matches 11 bases. After removal of 6 bases from V and 4 bases from J, the junction contained 4 bases not matched to a gene. This CDR3 has 15 residues. The germline gives CDR1 MDHEN, CDR2 SYDVKM. DNA for the CDR3: TGTGCCAGCAGCGAGCTAGCGGGAGGCACCGGGGAGCTGTTTTTT. The encoded protein is CASSELAGGTGELFF.

This clone was detected once. J is TRBJ2-3 and V is TRBV5-4, with 8 nucleotides matching TRBD1. Per germline, CDR1 SGHNT and CDR2 YYREEE (reference sequence). The CDR3 covers 15 residues. V dropped 3 bases and J dropped 6; count of bases not matched to a gene: 9. The CDR3 nucleotides are TGTGCCAGCAGCTCCGCGGACAGGGTTCATGATACGCAGTATTTT. Translated: CASSSADRVHDTQYF.

The V gene is TRBV7-2, the J gene TRBJ2-7; 7 nucleotides line up with TRBD1. Trimming took 0 bases from V and 4 from J; bases not matched to a gene: 6. Germline CDR1 and CDR2: SGHTA and FQGNSA. The CDR3 is made up of 15 amino acids. CDR3 in DNA: TGTGCCAGCAGCTTAGCGAGACAGGGACCTTACGAGCAGTACTTC. Protein: CASSLARQGPYEQYF.

The gene calls are TRBV2 and TRBJ2-2, with 11 nucleotides matching TRBD2. The V segment lost 6 bases and the J segment 7 bases; nucleotides outside the gene matches: 7. Germline V lookup: CDR1 SNHLY, CDR2 FYNNEI. The CDR3 length is 15 residues. Here the CDR3 reads CASSSSSGRIGELFF. CDR3 DNA: TGTGCCAGCAGCTCCTCTAGCGGGAGGATCGGGGAGCTGTTTTTT. Together with reference TRBV2 and TRBJ2-2, the CDR3 gives the full variable domain: EPEVTQTPSHQVTQMGQEVILRCVPISNHLYFYWYRQILGQKVEFLVSFYNNEISEKSEIFDDQFSVERPDGSNFTLKIRSTKLEDSAMYFCASSSSSGRIGELFFGEGSRLTVL.

This clone turned up a few times. The chain recombines TRBV2 with TRBJ2-2; D uncertain. V was shortened by 0 bases and J by 0 bases, with 5 bases between the two germline ends. This CDR3 has 15 residues. Germline lookup yields CDR1 SNHLY and CDR2 FYNNEI. CDR3 loop: CASSEAPANTGELFF. CDR3 nucleotide sequence: TGTGCCAGCAGTGAAGCGCCGGCGAACACCGGGGAGCTGTTTTTT.

This clone was recorded a few times. The V gene is TRBV11-2, the J gene TRBJ2-3; TRBD1 is a possible D gene (5 bases). Germline V gene lookup returns CDR1 SGHAT and CDR2 FQNNGV. Trimming took 5 bases from V and 4 from J, leaving 19 bases between them. The CDR3 has 16 residues. The CDR3 sequence is CASSPTSGSRADTQYF. The CDR3 DNA is TGTGCCAGCAGCCCCACATCAGGTAGCAGGGCAGATACGCAGTATTTT.

Regarding this clone: Other DNA variants within this sample encode the same CDR3. This chain links TRBV29-1 with TRBJ2-5; TRBD1 matches 8 bases. The trim removed 7 bases at V and 2 bases at J, leaving 3 bases unmatched. CDR1 and CDR2 (germline): SQVTM, ANQGSEA. CDR3 length: 12 amino acids. The CDR3 protein is CSARTGQETQYF. In DNA form, the CDR3 reads TGCAGCGCCCGGACAGGGCAAGAGACCCAGTACTTC.